These 17 T cell receptor beta chains originate from one sample sequenced in a study of Graves' ophthalmopathy and Graves' hyperthyroidism. Amplified TCR beta CDR3 regions were obtained using RNA transcripts as template. HTBI-primed RT-PCR formed the first round, and a multiplex PCR formed the second. In TCRdb, the multiplex PCR reads were re-called with MiXCR into one record per CDR3 protein. The repertoire has nearly 400,000 distinct CDR3 sequences, 15% to 20% of them found once; the top ten carry roughly 1.4%. The specimen was peripheral blood. The receptors originated from a young woman with Graves' ophthalmopathy.

This clonotype was seen many times. This chain links TRBV6-1 with TRBJ1-1; D is possibly TRBD1 (5 bases). The CDR3 runs to 14 residues. Trimming took off 2 bases at V and 8 bases at J, with 15 bases between the two ends. The V gene's germline CDR1 is MNHNS and CDR2 SASEGT. CDR3 protein: CASSERRGNGEAFF. The DNA of the CDR3 is TGTGCCAGCAGTGAAAGAAGGGGAAACGGAGAAGCTTTCTTT.

This clonotype has ten or more counts. This sequence joins TRBV6-1 and TRBJ2-7; maybe TRBD1 (7 bases). Germline CDR1 reads MNHNS; CDR2 reads SASEGT. This CDR3 is built from 13 residues. The V end lost 6 bases, the J end lost 2 bases, and 11 bases lay between the germline ends. CDR3 sequence (DNA): TGTGCCAGCAGGGGCAGGGGGGCCTACGAGCAGTACTTC. The encoded protein is CASRGRGAYEQYF.

The V gene is TRBV18, the J gene TRBJ1-5; 12 nucleotides match TRBD1. This CDR3 region has 18 residues. In germline, CDR1 is KGHSH, CDR2 LQKENI. V lost 5 bases, J lost 0 bases, and 8 bases stayed unmatched. CDR3 DNA: TGTGCCAGCTCAACGGGACAGGGGGCCCTATATAGCAATCAGCCCCAGCATTTT. This gives the protein CASSTGQGALYSNQPQHF.

At least ten counts were recorded for this clonotype. The chain combines TRBV6-2 or TRBV6-3 with TRBJ2-7, with 7 positions matching TRBD2. V shed 1 base and J 1 base; nucleotides not matched to a gene: 7. The CDR3 sequence is 16 residues long. Per the germline V gene, CDR1 is MNHEY and CDR2 is SVGEGT. CDR3 nucleotide sequence: TGTGCCAGCAGTTACTTAGCGGGCCTGAGATCCTACGAGCAGTACTTC. Residues: CASSYLAGLRSYEQYF.

This clonotype was seen at least ten times. The V gene is TRBV28, the J gene TRBJ2-7; 8 bases line up with TRBD1. Germline loops: CDR1 MDHEN, CDR2 SYDVKM. The CDR3 is 15 amino acids. V shed 10 bases, J shed 7 bases, and the junction held 18 bases outside the gene matches. In nucleotides, the CDR3 is TGTGCCACCGGCGGGCCCCGAGGACAGGGACGTGAGCAGTACTTC. Translating it yields CATGGPRGQGREQYF.

This clonotype was seen at least ten times. V and J are TRBV28 and TRBJ1-5, with a weak D call TRBD1 (5 bases). The germline V gene has CDR1 MDHEN and CDR2 SYDVKM. The CDR3 contains 16 residues. Trimming shortened V by 2 bases and J by 4 bases, and 15 bases separated the two germline ends. CDR3 bases: TGTGCCAGCAGTTTAATGGGTGACAGTCTTAATCAGCCCCAGCATTTT. Protein sequence: CASSLMGDSLNQPQHF. Complete variable domain (other parts from reference TRBV28 and TRBJ1-5): DVKVTQSSRYLVKRTGEKVFLECVQDMDHENMFWYRQDPGLGLRLIYFSYDVKMKEKGDIPEGYSVSREKKERFSLILESASTNQTSMYLCASSLMGDSLNQPQHFGDGTRLSIL.

This sequence joins TRBV20-1 and TRBJ2-7; D gene unclear. Germline lookup yields CDR1 DFQATT and CDR2 SNEGSKA (reference sequence). The V gene lost 1 base and the J gene lost 0 bases, with 13 bases spanning the gap. The CDR3 length is 15 residues. The CDR3, as DNA: TGCAGTGCTAGAGTTCTAAACGGTAGCTCCTACGAGCAGTACTTC. Translating gives CSARVLNGSSYEQYF.

At least ten counts were recorded for this clonotype. In DNA, the CDR3 is TGTGCCATCAGTGAGTCGGGACGCTTGACCGGGGAGCTGTTTTTT. Translation gives CAISESGRLTGELFF. V gene TRBV10-3 combines with J gene TRBJ2-2, with D perhaps matching TRBD1 or TRBD2 (5 bases each). The CDR3 length is 15 residues. V lost 0 bases and J lost 5, with 10 bases in between. Germline V CDR1 and CDR2: ENHRY, SYGVKD.

This clonotype has a count of ten or more. The chain is built from TRBV6-1 and TRBJ1-1; D is ambiguous. This CDR3 contains 14 residues. CDR1 and CDR2 (germline): MNHNS, SASEGT. V was cut by 7 bases and J by 5 bases, with 17 bases left in between. The CDR3 sequence is CASMIPSPETEAFF. The DNA for the CDR3 is TGTGCCAGCATGATTCCCTCACCTGAGACTGAAGCTTTCTTT.

This clonotype was recorded at least ten times. The chain has TRBV6-2 or TRBV6-3 and TRBJ2-2, with D uncertain. Germline V gene lookup returns CDR1 MNHEY and CDR2 SVGEGT. Trimming took off 8 bases at V and 7 bases at J, with 11 bases between the two ends. The CDR3 extends over 12 amino acids. As DNA, the CDR3 is TGTGCCAGCTTAAGGCCCAGCGGGGAGCTGTTTTTT. It encodes CASLRPSGELFF.

Only one count was recorded for this clonotype. The V gene is TRBV7-9, the J gene TRBJ1-1, with D perhaps matching TRBD1 (6 bases). Germline CDR1 and CDR2: SEHNR and FQNEAQ (reference sequence). V lost 4 bases and J lost 11, with 14 bases in between. The CDR3 runs to 12 residues. CDR3 amino acids: CASSYPPGEAFF. In DNA form, the CDR3 reads TGTGCCAGCAGCTACCCACCAGGGGAGGCTTTCTTT. The full variable domain, in which reference TRBV7-9 and TRBJ1-1 provide the parts outside the CDR3, is DTGVSQNPRHKITKRGQNVTFRCDPISEHNRLYWYRQTLGQGPEFLTYFQNEAQLEKSRLLSDRFSAERPKGSFSTLEIQRTEQGDSAMYLCASSYPPGEAFFGQGTRLTVV.

In its sample, this clonotype was seen many times. The chain combines TRBV20-1 with TRBJ1-2; tentatively, D is TRBD1 (5 bases). Trimming cost V 1 base and J 5 bases, with 14 bases left between them. This CDR3 contains 14 residues. Germline CDR1 and CDR2: DFQATT and SNEGSKA (reference sequence). This chain's CDR3 is CSARAGTEIYGYTF. CDR3 coding DNA: TGCAGTGCTAGAGCCGGGACCGAGATTTATGGCTACACCTTC.

This clonotype was detected ten times or more. The CDR3 spells CASSLRDKYEQYF. DNA for the CDR3: TGTGCCAGCAGTTTACGGGACAAATACGAGCAGTACTTC. V gene TRBV28 combines with J gene TRBJ2-7, with TRBD1 as a possible D gene (6 bases). Trimming removed 2 bases from V and 4 bases from J, with 9 bases in between. The length of the CDR3 is 13 residues. CDR1 MDHEN and CDR2 SYDVKM come from the germline V gene.

The CDR3 DNA follows: TGTGCCAGCAGTTTTACAGGGGACTCCAAAAACATTCAGTACTTC. The encoded protein is CASSFTGDSKNIQYF. The chain is built from TRBV7-9 and TRBJ2-4; D perhaps matches TRBD1 (7 bases). V was shortened by 6 bases and J by 2 bases, with 14 bases between the two germline ends. This CDR3 comprises 15 residues. CDR1 is SEHNR and CDR2 is FQNEAQ in the germline V gene (reference sequence).

This clonotype was seen many times. The V and J genes are TRBV11-2 and TRBJ2-2, with TRBD2 identical over 9 bases. Germline V gene data show CDR1 as SGHAT and CDR2 as FQNNGV. The V and J ends lost 3 bases and 5 bases, in that order; junction bases with no gene match: 7. This CDR3 has 16 residues. The CDR3: CASSFSAGGRTGELFF. The CDR3 DNA follows: TGTGCCAGCAGCTTCTCCGCGGGAGGGCGGACCGGGGAGCTGTTTTTT.

This clonotype was counted many times. V and J are TRBV28 and TRBJ1-1, with a weak D call TRBD1 (5 bases). Trimming pared 2 bases from V and 5 bases from J, leaving 12 bases between. Germline V gene data show CDR1 as MDHEN and CDR2 as SYDVKM. The CDR3 is 14 amino acids. The CDR3 DNA reads TGTGCCAGCAGTTTACGGGGGTACGTGACTGAAGCTTTCTTT. Its translation is CASSLRGYVTEAFF.

This clonotype occurred many times. The rearrangement joins TRBV28 to TRBJ1-1; 7 bases fit TRBD1. With 3 bases clipped from V and 6 bases from J, the junction kept 10 bases outside the gene matches. This CDR3 has 15 residues. Looked up from germline, CDR1 is MDHEN and CDR2 is SYDVKM. Here the CDR3 reads CASSLSDRVAAEAFF. The CDR3 coding sequence is TGTGCCAGCAGTTTGTCCGACAGGGTGGCGGCTGAAGCTTTCTTT.